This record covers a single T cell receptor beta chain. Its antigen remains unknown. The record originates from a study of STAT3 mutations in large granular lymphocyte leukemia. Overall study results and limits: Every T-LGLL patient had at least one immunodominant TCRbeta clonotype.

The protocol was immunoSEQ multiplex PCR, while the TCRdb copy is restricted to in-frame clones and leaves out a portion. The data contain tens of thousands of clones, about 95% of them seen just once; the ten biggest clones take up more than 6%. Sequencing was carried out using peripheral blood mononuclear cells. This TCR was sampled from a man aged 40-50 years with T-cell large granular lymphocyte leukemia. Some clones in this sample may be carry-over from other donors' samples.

The CDR3 sequence: CASSYSLGGGETQYF. CDR3 DNA sequence: TGTGCCAGCAGTTACTCGCTCGGGGGTGGAGAGACCCAGTACTTC. The V call is TRBV6-5, the J call TRBJ2-5, with D perhaps matching TRBD2 (6 bases). The germline CDR1 and CDR2 sequences are MNHEY and SVGAGI. This CDR3 comprises 15 residues. V lost 0 bases and J 4 bases, leaving 12 bases between the germline ends.